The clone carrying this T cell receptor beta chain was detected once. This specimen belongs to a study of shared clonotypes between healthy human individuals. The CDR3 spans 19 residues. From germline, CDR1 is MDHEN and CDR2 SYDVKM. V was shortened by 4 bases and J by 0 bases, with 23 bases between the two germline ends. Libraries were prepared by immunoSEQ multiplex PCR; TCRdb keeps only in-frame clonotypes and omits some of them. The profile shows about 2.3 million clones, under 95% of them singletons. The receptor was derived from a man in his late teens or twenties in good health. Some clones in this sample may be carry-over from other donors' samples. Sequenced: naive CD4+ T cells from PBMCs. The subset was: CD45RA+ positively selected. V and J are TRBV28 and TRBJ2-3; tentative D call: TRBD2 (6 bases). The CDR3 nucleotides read TGTGCCAGCAGTTCCAATTATATGGCCTCAGCGGGTAGCACAGATACGCAGTATTTT. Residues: CASSSNYMASAGSTDTQYF.